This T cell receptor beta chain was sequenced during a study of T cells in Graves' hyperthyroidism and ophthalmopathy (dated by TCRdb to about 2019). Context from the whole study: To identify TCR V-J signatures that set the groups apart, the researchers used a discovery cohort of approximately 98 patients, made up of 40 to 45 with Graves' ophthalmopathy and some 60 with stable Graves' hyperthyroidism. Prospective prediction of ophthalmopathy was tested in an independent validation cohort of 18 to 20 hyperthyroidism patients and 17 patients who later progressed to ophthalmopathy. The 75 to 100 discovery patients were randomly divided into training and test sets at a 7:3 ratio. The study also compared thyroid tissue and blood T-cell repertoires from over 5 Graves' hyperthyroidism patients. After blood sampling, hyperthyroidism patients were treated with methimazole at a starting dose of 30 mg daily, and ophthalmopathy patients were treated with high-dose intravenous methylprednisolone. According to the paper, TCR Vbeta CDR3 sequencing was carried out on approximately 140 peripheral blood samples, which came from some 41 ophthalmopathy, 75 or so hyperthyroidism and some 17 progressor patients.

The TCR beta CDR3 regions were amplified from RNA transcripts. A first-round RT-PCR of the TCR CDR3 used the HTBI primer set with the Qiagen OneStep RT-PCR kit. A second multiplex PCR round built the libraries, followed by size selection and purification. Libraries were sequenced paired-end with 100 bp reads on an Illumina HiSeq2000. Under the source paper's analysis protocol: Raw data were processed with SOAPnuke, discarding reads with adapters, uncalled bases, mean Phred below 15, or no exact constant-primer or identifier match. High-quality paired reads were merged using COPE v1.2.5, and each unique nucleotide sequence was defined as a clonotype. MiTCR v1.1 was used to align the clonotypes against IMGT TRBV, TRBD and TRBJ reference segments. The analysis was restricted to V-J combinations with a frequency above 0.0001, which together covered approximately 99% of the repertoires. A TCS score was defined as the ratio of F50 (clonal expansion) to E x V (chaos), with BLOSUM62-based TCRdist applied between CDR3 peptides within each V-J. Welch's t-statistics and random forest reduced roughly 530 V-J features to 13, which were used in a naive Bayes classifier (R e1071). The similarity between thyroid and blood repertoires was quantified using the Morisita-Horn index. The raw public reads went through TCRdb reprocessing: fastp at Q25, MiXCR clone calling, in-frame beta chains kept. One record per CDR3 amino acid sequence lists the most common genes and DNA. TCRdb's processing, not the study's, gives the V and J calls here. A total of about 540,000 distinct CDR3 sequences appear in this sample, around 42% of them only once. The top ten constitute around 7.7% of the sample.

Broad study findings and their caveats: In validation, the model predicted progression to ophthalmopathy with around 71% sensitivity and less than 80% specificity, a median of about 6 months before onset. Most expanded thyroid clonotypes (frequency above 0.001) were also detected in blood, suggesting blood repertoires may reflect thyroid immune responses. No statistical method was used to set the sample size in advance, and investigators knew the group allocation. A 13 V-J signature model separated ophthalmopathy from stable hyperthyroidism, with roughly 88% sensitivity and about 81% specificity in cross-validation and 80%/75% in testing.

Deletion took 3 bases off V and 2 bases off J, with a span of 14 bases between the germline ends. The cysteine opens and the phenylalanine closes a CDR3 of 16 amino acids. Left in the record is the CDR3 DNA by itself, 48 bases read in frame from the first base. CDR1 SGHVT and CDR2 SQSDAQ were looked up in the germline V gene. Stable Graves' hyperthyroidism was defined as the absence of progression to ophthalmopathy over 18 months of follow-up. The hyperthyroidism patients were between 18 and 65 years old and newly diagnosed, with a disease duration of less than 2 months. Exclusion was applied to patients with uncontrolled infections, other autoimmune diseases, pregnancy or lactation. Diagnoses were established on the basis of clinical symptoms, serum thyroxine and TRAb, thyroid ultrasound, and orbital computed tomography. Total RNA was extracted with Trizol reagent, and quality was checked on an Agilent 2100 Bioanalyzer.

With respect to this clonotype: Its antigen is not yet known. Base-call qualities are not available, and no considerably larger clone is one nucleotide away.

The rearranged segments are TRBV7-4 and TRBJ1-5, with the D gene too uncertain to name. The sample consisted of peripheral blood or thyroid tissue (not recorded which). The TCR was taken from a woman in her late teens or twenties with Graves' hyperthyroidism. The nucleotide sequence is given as TGTGCCAGCAGCTTGAACCAGGTTGGGGGCAATCAGCCCCAGCATTTT. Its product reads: CASSLNQVGGNQPQHF.